One and the same sample provided the 27 T cell receptor beta chains below, sequenced in a study of cytomegalovirus exposure and HLA in healthy donors. The PCR made use of 60 Vbeta and 13 Jbeta primers. Clones were read by immunoSEQ multiplex PCR, and TCRdb kept only the in-frame ones, dropping some. The table has approximately 110,000 clones, roughly two thirds seen once. Sequences were obtained from PBMCs. The receptor set was obtained from a man between 40 and 49 years old in good health and CMV-seronegative.

This clone was counted a few times. The J gene is TRBJ2-3, the V gene TRBV27; tentative D call: TRBD2 (5 bases). V lost 6 bases to trimming and J lost 1 base, with 11 bases between them. This CDR3 region has 14 residues. Germline CDR1 MNHEY, CDR2 SMNVEV (reference sequence). DNA for the CDR3: TGTGCCAGCAGGAGGCGGGCGGGCACAGATACGCAGTATTTT. This sequence encodes CASRRRAGTDTQYF.

This clone was observed a single time. The chain combines TRBV6-5 with TRBJ1-1; D call uncertain. Germline CDR1 MNHEY, CDR2 SVGAGI. The CDR3 consists of 15 residues. Trimming shortened V by 0 bases and J by 7 bases, and 15 bases separated the two germline ends. For the CDR3, the DNA is TGTGCCAGCAGTTACTCTCGAGGACGGGAACTTGAAGCTTTCTTT. Its translation is CASSYSRGRELEAFF.

The J gene is TRBJ2-7, the V gene TRBV7-9, with 16 nucleotides matching TRBD2. Germline V gene data show CDR1 as SEHNR and CDR2 as FQNEAQ (reference sequence). The CDR3 is made up of 19 amino acids. The junction had 9 bases not matched to a gene; V was cut back by 4 bases and J by 0 bases. DNA of the CDR3: TGTGCCAGCAGCTCGCCGGGACTAGCGGGGGGGATAAGCTCCTACGAGCAGTACTTC. It encodes CASSSPGLAGGISSYEQYF.

This clone showed up just a few times. V is TRBV6-1 and J is TRBJ1-4; D gene unclear. Trimming pared 4 bases from V and 4 bases from J, leaving 10 bases between. The CDR3 is 14 amino acids. The germline V gene encodes CDR1 MNHNS and CDR2 SASEGT. CDR3: CASSVAGYNEKLFF. As DNA, the CDR3 is TGTGCCAGCAGTGTCGCGGGTTATAATGAAAAACTGTTTTTT.

The chain joins TRBV19 to TRBJ2-3, with D maybe TRBD2 (6 bases). The germline V and J ends were trimmed by 5 bases and 3 bases, with 12 bases remaining between them. Germline V lookup: CDR1 LNHDA, CDR2 SQIVND (reference sequence). The CDR3 is made up of 14 amino acids. The CDR3 DNA reads as TGTGCCAGTAGTGGATTGGGGGGTACAGATACGCAGTATTTT. This codes for CASSGLGGTDTQYF.

The chain recombines TRBV4-1 with TRBJ1-5, with D tentatively TRBD1 (5 bases). This CDR3 region has 15 residues. Germline loops: CDR1 MGHRA, CDR2 YSYEKL. Trimming took off 0 bases at V and 0 bases at J, with 6 bases between the two ends. The CDR3 loop is CASSQDRVSNQPQHF. The CDR3 DNA reads as TGCGCCAGCAGCCAAGACAGGGTTAGCAATCAGCCCCAGCATTTT.

The table lists this clone with a few counts. This CDR3 is CAWDGLTGHNTEAFF. The DNA of the CDR3 is TGTGCCTGGGACGGACTGACAGGCCATAACACTGAAGCTTTCTTT. The chain links TRBV30 to TRBJ1-1; D may be TRBD1 (6 bases). CDR3 length: 15 amino acids. CDR1 is GTSNPN, CDR2 SVGIG, per germline (reference sequence). Trimming removed 5 bases from V and 2 bases from J, with 18 bases in between. Using reference TRBV30 and TRBJ1-1 for the parts outside the CDR3, the full variable domain is SQTIHQWPATLVQPVGSPLSLECTVEGTSNPNLYWYRQAAGRGLQLLFYSVGIGQISSEVPQNLSASRPQDRQFILSSKKLLLSDSGFYLCAWDGLTGHNTEAFFGQGTRLTVV.

This rearrangement joins TRBV5-6 to TRBJ1-4; D ambiguous. Looked up from germline, CDR1 is SGHDT and CDR2 is YYEEEE. The V end was cut by 0 bases, the J end by 1 base, with 7 bases between. The CDR3 has 15 residues. CDR3 nucleotide sequence: TGTGCCAGCAGCTTGGCCGCGGGAACTAATGAAAAACTGTTTTTT. Protein: CASSLAAGTNEKLFF.

This clone appeared once. The chain uses TRBV28 and TRBJ2-5, with TRBD2 identical over 8 bases. The V segment lost 6 bases and the J segment 2 bases; nucleotides outside the gene matches: 11. Germline V lookup: CDR1 MDHEN, CDR2 SYDVKM. CDR3 length: 16 residues. The CDR3 here is CASSPGGAWGQETQYF. The CDR3 nucleotides read TGTGCCAGCAGCCCCGGGGGGGCATGGGGACAAGAGACCCAGTACTTC.

The V and J genes are TRBV6-1 and TRBJ2-7, with D possibly matching TRBD1 (6 bases). The V gene lost 3 bases and the J gene lost 5 bases, with 17 bases spanning the gap. CDR1 is MNHNS, CDR2 SASEGT, per germline. The CDR3 consists of 15 residues. The CDR3 sequence is CASSDSNFSGDEQYF. In nucleotides, the CDR3 is TGTGCCAGCAGTGATTCTAATTTCTCAGGGGACGAGCAGTACTTC.

The rearrangement links TRBV5-1 to TRBJ1-4; D unresolved. CDR1 and CDR2 from the germline V gene are SGHRS and YFSETQ. V was trimmed by 2 bases and J by 8 bases, leaving 16 bases between them. CDR3 length: 15 residues. Written as DNA, the CDR3 is TGCGCCAGCAGCTTCGGCGCGAGGGTTAAGGAAAAACTGTTTTTT. This encodes CASSFGARVKEKLFF.

This chain links TRBV5-4 with TRBJ1-6; D unclear. Trimming cost V 0 bases and J 5 bases, with 6 bases left between them. This CDR3 region has 14 residues. Germline V gene data show CDR1 as SGHNT and CDR2 as YYREEE (reference sequence). The CDR3 protein is CASSLDSNNSPLHF. The CDR3 DNA reads as TGTGCCAGCAGCTTGGACAGTAATAATTCACCCCTCCACTTT.

The chain carries TRBV7-2 and TRBJ1-6; D is unclear. This CDR3 is built from 17 residues. V was cut by 1 base and J by 10 bases, with 20 bases left in between. CDR1 SGHTA and CDR2 FQGNSA come from the germline V gene. CDR3 sequence (DNA): TGTGCCAGCAGCTTAGTTGGGTTGGGAGGGAATGGGTCACCCCTCCACTTT. This codes for CASSLVGLGGNGSPLHF.

V is TRBV6-4 and J is TRBJ2-3, with 7 bases identical to TRBD2. Germline V gene data show CDR1 as MRHNA and CDR2 as SNTAGT. V gave up 3 bases and J gave up 1 base; unmatched junction bases: 7. The CDR3 consists of 16 residues. CDR3 in amino acids: CASSDMAGDGTDTQYF. CDR3 sequence (DNA): TGTGCCAGCAGTGATATGGCGGGGGACGGCACAGATACGCAGTATTTT.

The sample holds a few counts of this clone. CDR3 sequence (DNA): TGTGCCAGCAGTTACGGCGGAGCCTATGGCTACACCTTC. Its translation is CASSYGGAYGYTF. The chain recombines TRBV6-6 with TRBJ1-2; D not resolved. V was cut by 2 bases and J by 4 bases, with 8 bases left in between. The CDR3 is 13 amino acids. CDR1 is MNHNY, CDR2 SVGAGI, per germline (reference sequence).

The rearrangement joins TRBV7-8 to TRBJ1-1, with 7 positions matching TRBD1. Trimming at V came to 5 bases and at J to 0 bases, leaving 12 bases not matched to a gene. The germline V gene encodes CDR1 SGHVS and CDR2 FQNEAQ. The CDR3 contains 17 residues. As DNA, the CDR3 is TGTGCCAGCAGCCCGCACTCATCAGGGGGAATGAACACTGAAGCTTTCTTT. Translated: CASSPHSSGGMNTEAFF.

The chain has TRBV5-1 and TRBJ2-3; 8 nucleotides line up with TRBD2. After removal of 0 bases from V and 2 bases from J, the junction contained 11 bases not matched to a gene. This CDR3 comprises 18 residues. Per germline, CDR1 SGHRS and CDR2 YFSETQ. CDR3 sequence (DNA): TGCGCCAGCAGCTTGGTGGGCGGGGTAGCGGGGAACACAGATACGCAGTATTTT. This sequence encodes CASSLVGGVAGNTDTQYF. Complete variable domain (other parts from reference TRBV5-1 and TRBJ2-3): KAGVTQTPRYLIKTRGQQVTLSCSPISGHRSVSWYQQTPGQGLQFLFEYFSETQRNKGNFPGRFSGRQFSNSRSEMNVSTLELGDSALYLCASSLVGGVAGNTDTQYFGPGTRLTVL.

The J gene is TRBJ1-5, the V gene TRBV6-5; no clear D gene. Trimming removed 6 bases from V and 6 bases from J, with 9 bases in between. Germline values: CDR1 MNHEY, CDR2 SVGAGI. This CDR3 comprises 12 residues. CDR3 in DNA: TGTGCCAGCAGCGAGTATAGTCAGCCCCAGCATTTT. This codes for CASSEYSQPQHF.

This clone was picked up a small number of times. V and J are TRBV4-2 and TRBJ2-7; TRBD1 agrees at 7 bases. The CDR3 has 16 residues. V gave up 1 base and J gave up 3 bases; unmatched junction bases: 9. CDR1 is LGHNA and CDR2 is YNFKEQ in the germline V gene. The CDR3 nucleotides are TGTGCCAGCAGCCAAGTAATGATTGGACAGGACTACGAGCAGTACTTC. This codes for CASSQVMIGQDYEQYF.

The chain is built from TRBV14 and TRBJ2-7, with unresolved D. This CDR3 contains 15 residues. Germline values: CDR1 SGHDN, CDR2 FVKESK. V lost 0 bases to trimming and J lost 3 bases, with 12 bases between them. The CDR3 reads CASSQEYGFSYEQYF. The CDR3 DNA is TGTGCCAGCAGCCAAGAATACGGGTTCAGCTACGAGCAGTACTTC.

V is TRBV4-1 and J is TRBJ2-7; 15 bases are a match to TRBD2. Trimming cost V 5 bases and J 7 bases; bases outside gene matches: 9. This CDR3 has 16 amino acids. The germline V gene encodes CDR1 MGHRA and CDR2 YSYEKL. The CDR3 DNA follows: TGCGCCAGCAGCTCCCTGGGGACTAGCGGGGGGTTTGAGCAGTACTTC. Translated: CASSSLGTSGGFEQYF.

This clone was seen a handful of times. The V gene is TRBV15, the J gene TRBJ2-2; perhaps TRBD2 as D (6 bases). This CDR3 comprises 14 residues. V was clipped by 0 bases and J by 7 bases, with 9 bases between them. Germline V CDR1 and CDR2: LNHNV, YYDKDF (reference sequence). The CDR3 reads CATSRDRGYGELFF. In DNA form, the CDR3 reads TGTGCCACCAGCAGAGATCGGGGGTACGGGGAGCTGTTTTTT.

J is TRBJ1-4 and V is TRBV11-2; 8 bases agree with TRBD1. V gave up 0 bases and J gave up 5 bases; unmatched junction bases: 14. Per germline, CDR1 SGHAT and CDR2 FQNNGV. This CDR3 region has 19 residues. The CDR3 protein is CASSLEPISGRGPNEKLFF. CDR3 DNA sequence: TGTGCCAGCAGCTTAGAGCCAATAAGTGGCAGGGGGCCAAATGAAAAACTGTTTTTT.

This clone occurred many times. J is TRBJ2-7 and V is TRBV29-1; D perhaps matches TRBD1 (5 bases). CDR3 size: 12 residues. Germline lookup yields CDR1 SQVTM and CDR2 ANQGSEA. The ends were cut back, 1 base at V and 3 bases at J, with 7 bases in the middle. CDR3 sequence: CSVEVQGYEQYF. In DNA, the CDR3 is TGCAGCGTTGAAGTTCAGGGCTACGAGCAGTACTTC.

In this sample, this clone turned up once. The CDR3 DNA follows: TGTGCCAGCAGCTCACCGACAGGGGGCGTCACTGAAGCTTTCTTT. Its protein is CASSSPTGGVTEAFF. The chain recombines TRBV9 with TRBJ1-1; 10 bases line up with TRBD1. The V and J ends lost 4 bases and 4 bases, in that order; junction bases with no gene match: 7. CDR1 is SGDLS, CDR2 YYNGEE, per germline. The CDR3 has 15 amino acids.

V is TRBV5-1 and J is TRBJ1-1, with D uncertain. The germline V and J ends were trimmed by 4 bases and 6 bases, with 16 bases remaining between them. Germline CDR1 is SGHRS and CDR2 is YFSETQ. CDR3 length: 14 residues. The CDR3 sequence is CASSARVTSAEAFF. CDR3 nucleotide sequence: TGCGCCAGCAGCGCGAGGGTTACGAGCGCTGAAGCTTTCTTT.

This clone was counted only a few times. The rearrangement joins TRBV29-1 to TRBJ1-1, with 10 nucleotides matching TRBD1. The CDR3 contains 13 residues. CDR1 and CDR2 (germline): SQVTM, ANQGSEA. V was pared by 3 bases and J by 10 bases, with 8 bases of the junction left unmatched. The CDR3 protein is CSVDSGTGEGAFF. The CDR3 coding sequence is TGCAGCGTTGACTCCGGGACAGGGGAGGGAGCTTTCTTT. The full variable domain, in which reference TRBV29-1 and TRBJ1-1 provide the parts outside the CDR3, is SAVISQKPSRDICQRGTSLTIQCQVDSQVTMMFWYRQQPGQSLTLIATANQGSEATYESGFVIDKFPISRPNLTFSTLTVSNMSPEDSSIYLCSVDSGTGEGAFFGQGTRLTVV.